This T cell receptor beta chain stems from a study of OX40 agonist ivuxolimab in advanced cancers. Across the study: With a range of roughly 20 to 85, age averaged approximately 54 years, and 70% to 85% were male.

Clones were sequenced by immunoSEQ multiplex PCR, and TCRdb holds only the in-frame ones, with some missing. The table lists about 68,000 clones, about 89% of them singletons, with about 2.1% in the top ten. The CDR3 is 14 amino acids. V lost 0 bases and J 8 bases, leaving 13 bases between the germline ends. The germline V gene encodes CDR1 ENHRY and CDR2 SYGVKD. The sample consisted of CD4+ or CD8+ T cells sorted from blood, taken in a trial of the OX40 agonist ivuxolimab. The J gene is TRBJ1-1, the V gene TRBV10-3; D call uncertain. The receptor was isolated from an adult with an advanced solid tumor such as melanoma, head and neck, liver or kidney cancer. The CDR3 DNA reads TGTGCCATCAGTGAGTCGCAAAGGAGGGAAGAAGCTTTCTTT. This translates into CAISESQRREEAFF.